Given below is one TCR beta chain in context. Its matching antigen is unknown. The CDR3 length is 13 residues. The germline V gene has CDR1 SGHNT and CDR2 YYREEE (reference sequence). Between the trimmed V and J ends, which lost 1 base and 4 bases, there was a span of 7 bases. This record belongs to a study of beta chain features in type 1 diabetes. Study-level findings and limits: All four CD4+ subsets from Type 1 diabetes patients carried moderately but significantly shorter TCRB CDR3s. Fewer junction insertions and more nucleotide deletions appeared in type 1 diabetes patients. Sequencing from cDNA could over-represent high-TCR-expressing cells.

The study reverse transcribed the entire isolated RNA, so it sequenced expressed TCRB transcripts. The table came from immunoSEQ multiplex PCR; TCRdb's copy has only in-frame clones and leaves some out. The table lists 400,000 to 600,000 clones, 25% to 35% of them singletons. The source material was naive CD4+ T cells from blood. The clonotype originates from a man younger than 30 in good health. The chain carries TRBV5-4 and TRBJ2-3, with D tentatively TRBD1 (5 bases). The CDR3 sequence is CASSLQGADTQYF. Written as DNA, the CDR3 is TGTGCCAGCAGCTTGCAGGGTGCAGATACGCAGTATTTT. The variable domain in full, with the rest retrieved from reference TRBV5-4 and TRBJ2-3, is ETGVTQSPTHLIKTRGQQVTLRCSSQSGHNTVSWYQQALGQGPQFIFQYYREEENGRGNFPPRFSGLQFPNYSSELNVNALELDDSALYLCASSLQGADTQYFGPGTRLTVL.